This T cell receptor (beta chain) is from a study of T cell responses to AZD1222 COVID-19 vaccine. Study-wide points: The study identified only a handful of AZD1222 recipients as seropositive at baseline.

There are 16 residues in the CDR3. Trimming took 6 bases from V and 6 from J; bases not matched to a gene: 15. Germline V CDR1 and CDR2: SEHNR, FQNEAQ (reference sequence). Of note for this clone: Antigen unknown.

Profiled with immunoSEQ multiplex PCR; TCRdb holds only in-frame clones, not every one. The repertoire holds approximately 140,000 clones, roughly nine tenths seen once, with roughly 3.8% in the top ten. It was second doses at about 4 or about 12 weeks that were pooled. The V and J genes are TRBV7-9 and TRBJ2-3, with 7 bases matching TRBD2. The sequence was collected from an adult who received the AZD1222 COVID-19 vaccine. Sequenced here: peripheral blood, sampled 28 days after the second AZD1222 dose. The DNA for the CDR3 is TGTGCCAGCAGTCCGAAGTGGGCGGGAGCGACCGATACGCAGTATTTT. This gives the protein CASSPKWAGATDTQYF.